The 18 T cell receptor beta chains reported below all come from one sample, sequenced in a study of molecular identifiers for immune sequencing clone quantification. Using its own MiXCR run on the PCR reads, TCRdb lists one record per CDR3 protein. The table records about 640,000 distinct CDR3 sequences, less than 20% of them present only once. Sequenced input: naive CD8+ T cells from blood, with Jurkat cell RNA spiked in. The subset denotes: FACS-sorted CD8+CD4-CCR7+CD45RA+ naive T cells. Receptors originate from a human donor in good health. Some libraries in this study had Jurkat cell RNA spiked in.

The chain employs TRBV12-3 or TRBV12-4 and TRBJ1-5; possible D gene TRBD1, 6 bases. The CDR3 totals 16 residues. Trimming cost V 6 bases and J 6 bases, with 21 bases left between them. Here the CDR3 DNA reads TGTGCCAGCAGCTTAACGGTGGGGGGGCACGGTCAGCCCCAGCATTTT. As protein: CASSLTVGGHGQPQHF.

This clonotype was counted ten times or more. J is TRBJ1-6 and V is TRBV5-6; the D gene is possibly TRBD1 (6 bases). From germline, CDR1 is SGHDT and CDR2 YYEEEE. The ends were cut back, 4 bases at V and 7 bases at J, with 12 bases in the middle. The length of the CDR3 is 14 residues. The CDR3 here is CASSAGTMNSPLHF. CDR3 bases: TGTGCCAGCAGCGCCGGGACAATGAATTCACCCCTCCACTTT.

Remarks on this clonotype: A much larger clone lies one base from this, so it may be a read error. The gene calls are TRBV30 and TRBJ2-3; weak D call: TRBD2 (6 bases). This CDR3 comprises 15 residues. Germline lookup yields CDR1 GTSNPN and CDR2 SVGIG (reference sequence). Here the CDR3 DNA reads TGTGACTGGAGTTGGGTGGCAGGGCGGGAAGATACGCAGTATTTT. As protein: CDWSWVAGREDTQYF.

This clonotype showed up many times. The CDR3 DNA reads as TGTGCCTGGAGTGAGTCCCTCGGGACAGTGCCTACCTACGAGCAGTACTTC. The encoded protein is CAWSESLGTVPTYEQYF. V and J are TRBV30 and TRBJ2-7; the match to TRBD1 covers 7 bases. The CDR3 is made up of 17 amino acids. Germline V gene sequence: CDR1 GTSNPN, CDR2 SVGIG (reference sequence). The V gene end was trimmed by 1 base and the J gene end by 2 bases; junction bases not matched to a gene: 14.

This clonotype occurred a few times. Here the CDR3 reads CASRTGTVNYGYTF. CDR3 nucleotide sequence: TGTGCCAGCAGAACCGGGACGGTGAACTATGGCTACACCTTC. The rearrangement uses TRBV6-2 or TRBV6-3 and TRBJ1-2; TRBD1 is a possible D gene (5 bases). This CDR3 contains 14 residues. The V end was cut by 6 bases, the J end by 2 bases, with 13 bases between. CDR1 is MNHEY, CDR2 SVGEGT, per germline.

In this sample, this clonotype turned up a few times. This chain connects TRBV4-1 to TRBJ2-5; maybe TRBD1 (6 bases). The V gene lost 0 bases and the J gene lost 3 bases, with 8 bases spanning the gap. CDR1 MGHRA and CDR2 YSYEKL come from the germline V gene. CDR3 length equals 14 residues. This chain's CDR3 is CASSQDPGEETQYF. In DNA form, the CDR3 reads TGCGCCAGCAGCCAAGATCCAGGGGAAGAGACCCAGTACTTC.

With respect to this clonotype: Sequence at one end of the junction differs from germline and may be a read error. The chain combines TRBV9 with TRBJ2-7; unclear D gene. CDR1 and CDR2 from the germline V gene are SGDLS and YYNGEE. The CDR3 totals 15 residues. This CDR3 reads CASSVGGLYSYERYF. The CDR3 region has the DNA TGTGCCAGCAGCGTAGGGGGTTTATACTCCTACGAGCGGTACTTC.

This clonotype came up many times. The genes are TRBV27 and TRBJ1-5; no clear D gene. Per the germline V gene, CDR1 is MNHEY and CDR2 is SMNVEV (reference sequence). CDR3 length: 15 residues. Trimming shortened V by 0 bases and J by 0 bases, and 6 bases separated the two germline ends. The CDR3 is CASSLSRFSNQPQHF. In DNA, the CDR3 is TGTGCCAGCAGTTTATCCAGGTTTAGCAATCAGCCCCAGCATTTT.

This clonotype has at least ten counts. This rearrangement joins TRBV4-3 to TRBJ1-1; D is possibly TRBD1 (5 bases). This CDR3 is built from 16 residues. Per germline, CDR1 LGHNA and CDR2 YSLEER. V was pared by 1 base and J by 4 bases, with 16 bases between. CDR3 nucleotides: TGCGCCAGCAGCCAAGGGCTTGGCTTCCAGGGCACTGAAGCTTTCTTT. It encodes CASSQGLGFQGTEAFF.

In its sample, this clonotype was seen many times. This chain joins TRBV20-1 and TRBJ2-2; D gene unclear. This CDR3 has 13 amino acids. V was pared by 3 bases and J by 6 bases, with 11 bases between. Germline loops: CDR1 DFQATT, CDR2 SNEGSKA (reference sequence). The CDR3 loop reads CSASHGYAGELFF. The CDR3 DNA reads as TGCAGTGCTAGTCACGGGTATGCCGGGGAGCTGTTTTTT.

This clonotype was counted many times. The chain joins TRBV7-9 to TRBJ1-1, with D possibly TRBD1 on 5 matching bases. V was clipped by 5 bases and J by 4 bases, with 11 bases between them. CDR3 length: 13 residues. Germline CDR1 and CDR2: SEHNR and FQNEAQ (reference sequence). The CDR3 sequence is CASSPGTITEAFF. In DNA, the CDR3 is TGTGCCAGCAGCCCCGGGACCATCACTGAAGCTTTCTTT.

The genes are TRBV27 and TRBJ2-7; 14 nucleotides agree with TRBD2. In germline, CDR1 is MNHEY, CDR2 SMNVEV (reference sequence). This CDR3 contains 16 residues. J was trimmed by 4 bases and V by 5 bases; bases with no gene match: 7. This CDR3 is CASSGQGLAGVYEQYF. As DNA, the CDR3 is TGTGCCAGCAGTGGACAGGGACTAGCGGGAGTTTACGAGCAGTACTTC.

The sample holds many counts of this clonotype. The chain employs TRBV5-1 and TRBJ2-6; D unclear. Trimming removed 7 bases at V and 3 bases at J, with 8 bases between. CDR3 length: 13 residues. Per germline, CDR1 SGHRS and CDR2 YFSETQ. The CDR3: CASRSDGANVLTF. DNA for the CDR3: TGCGCCAGCCGGTCTGATGGGGCCAACGTCCTGACTTTC.

This sequence joins TRBV9 and TRBJ2-1; 11 bases are a match to TRBD1. The V segment lost 3 bases and the J segment 5 bases; nucleotides outside the gene matches: 10. Germline CDR1 is SGDLS and CDR2 is YYNGEE. CDR3 length: 17 amino acids. The CDR3 is CASSANPGQGADNEQFF. The CDR3 nucleotides are TGTGCCAGCAGCGCCAACCCTGGACAGGGGGCCGACAATGAGCAGTTCTTC.

This clonotype was counted ten times or more. This rearrangement joins TRBV19 to TRBJ1-1; the D is unclear. CDR1 and CDR2 (germline): LNHDA, SQIVND (reference sequence). This CDR3 spans 13 amino acids. V was cut by 3 bases and J by 2 bases, with 7 bases left in between. The CDR3 DNA reads as TGTGCCAGTAGTATCGTTCCCAACACTGAAGCTTTCTTT. Translating gives CASSIVPNTEAFF.

The CDR3 loop is CASSLSTGGLSGATYEQYF. The CDR3 DNA sequence: TGTGCCAGCAGTCTCTCGACAGGGGGCTTGAGCGGGGCAACCTACGAGCAGTACTTC. The J gene is TRBJ2-7, the V gene TRBV28; TRBD1 aligns across 10 bases. V gave up 5 bases and J gave up 2 bases; unmatched junction bases: 18. CDR1 and CDR2 from the germline V gene are MDHEN and SYDVKM. This CDR3 region has 19 residues.

The rearrangement joins TRBV20-1 to TRBJ2-7, with 8 positions matching TRBD1. Losses at the gene ends were 3 bases for V and 2 bases for J; bases not matched to a gene: 6. Germline assignment: CDR1 DFQATT and CDR2 SNEGSKA (reference sequence). The CDR3 sequence is 14 residues long. The CDR3 loop is CSARTGAATYEQYF. The CDR3 region has the DNA TGCAGTGCTAGGACAGGGGCCGCAACCTACGAGCAGTACTTC.

For this clonotype: No conserved phenylalanine or tryptophan is present at the end of the CDR3, so a read error is the likely explanation. The rearrangement uses TRBV11-3 and TRBJ1-1; D gene ambiguous. The CDR3 sequence is 12 residues long. Per the germline V gene, CDR1 is SGHNT and CDR2 is YENEEA. V was pared by 5 bases and J by 4 bases, with 8 bases between. CDR3 in amino acids: CASSKGGTEAFS. In nucleotides, the CDR3 is TGTGCCAGCAGCAAGGGAGGCACTGAAGCTTTCTCT.